This T cell receptor beta chain was found in a study of T-cell reconstitution after alpha-beta-depleted transplantation in children. Overall study findings and caveats: In patients about two months after transplant, alpha-beta T cells reportedly arose from several hundred expanded graft clones. At the one-year point after transplant, T-cell counts and TCRbeta diversity were found to come mostly from T cells that had been newly produced. At day 60, the high TCRbeta diversity found in some patients originated from recipient T cells and thymic progenitors that had survived.

This clonotype turned up a few times. The antigen is undetermined. The TCRbeta library was prepared with unique molecular identifiers. TCRdb reprocessed the PCR reads with MiXCR, giving one entry per CDR3 protein. The sample shows 500,000 to 750,000 distinct CDR3 sequences, 25% to 30% of them seen only once. The CDR3 loop spans 11 amino acids. Germline V CDR1 and CDR2: SQVTM, ANQGSEA. Trimming took 7 bases from V and 7 from J; bases not matched to a gene: 4. V usage is TRBV29-1 and J usage is TRBJ1-3; 7 nucleotides align to TRBD1. The specimen was PBMCs, collected before TCRalphabeta/CD19-depleted stem cell transplant. The TCR comes from a boy under two years old with Wiskott-Aldrich syndrome, due to receive a stem cell transplant. CDR3 nucleotides: TGCAGCGCACACAGGGGCAACACCATATATTTT. It codes for CSAHRGNTIYF.